These 10 T cell receptor beta chains were sequenced from one sample in a study of somatic mutations in cytotoxic T cells in rheumatoid arthritis. Some clones are missing from TCRdb's copy, which holds only in-frame ones; the method was immunoSEQ multiplex PCR. Of more than 20,000 clones in the sample, over 80% were seen once. The sample comprised CD8+ T cells sorted from blood. The receptors were sampled from a man aged 50-59 years in good health.

V is TRBV13 and J is TRBJ2-7; TRBD2 matches at 11 bases. Germline CDR1 and CDR2: PRHDT and FYEKMQ (reference sequence). V trimming: 4 bases; J trimming: 4 bases; junction bases outside the gene matches: 3. This CDR3 contains 14 residues. In DNA, the CDR3 is TGTGCCAGCAGCTCTAGCGGGAGGTGGTACGAGCAGTACTTC. Translating gives CASSSSGRWYEQYF.

The sample holds a few counts of this clone. The CDR3 protein is CASSYGRADTEAFF. Written as DNA, the CDR3 is TGTGCCAGCAGTTACGGCAGGGCGGACACTGAAGCTTTCTTT. V is TRBV27 and J is TRBJ1-1; possibly TRBD1 for D (5 bases). The ends were cut back, 4 bases at V and 3 bases at J, with 12 bases in the middle. CDR3 size: 14 residues. Germline V gene data show CDR1 as MNHEY and CDR2 as SMNVEV (reference sequence).

The V gene is TRBV10-3, the J gene TRBJ1-2; D possibly corresponds to TRBD1 (6 bases). V was clipped by 3 bases and J by 3 bases, with 11 bases between them. The germline V gene encodes CDR1 ENHRY and CDR2 SYGVKD. CDR3 length: 14 amino acids. CDR3 protein: CAISDQGIDYGYTF. CDR3 nucleotides: TGTGCCATCAGTGATCAGGGGATAGACTATGGCTACACCTTC.

V gene TRBV4-1 combines with J gene TRBJ1-2; 8 nucleotides align to TRBD1. CDR3 length: 15 amino acids. Germline-derived CDR1 and CDR2 are MGHRA and YSYEKL. V dropped 1 base and J dropped 4; count of bases not matched to a gene: 5. CDR3 region: CASSQVGQGTYGYTF. Here the CDR3 DNA reads TGCGCCAGCAGCCAAGTCGGACAGGGTACCTATGGCTACACCTTC.

CDR3 sequence: CASSPSRPTNYGYTF. CDR3 DNA sequence: TGTGCCAGCAGCCCCTCGCGCCCAACTAACTATGGCTACACCTTC. The chain recombines TRBV11-3 with TRBJ1-2; D is uncertain. This CDR3 comprises 15 residues. Germline V gene lookup returns CDR1 SGHNT and CDR2 YENEEA. V was shortened by 5 bases and J by 0 bases, with 13 bases between the two germline ends.

In nucleotides, the CDR3 is TGTGCCAGCAGCGAGGGGTCTAGCCTTGAGCAGTTCTTC. Translating gives CASSEGSSLEQFF. This rearrangement joins TRBV9 to TRBJ2-1, with D tentatively TRBD1 or TRBD2 (5 bases each). The CDR3 runs 13 residues. Germline CDR1 SGDLS, CDR2 YYNGEE. The ends were cut back, 3 bases at V and 9 bases at J, with 13 bases in the middle.

This sequence joins TRBV4-2 and TRBJ2-2, with D possibly TRBD2 on 5 matching bases. This CDR3 has 15 amino acids. The V gene lost 0 bases and the J gene lost 7 bases, with 12 bases spanning the gap. CDR1 LGHNA and CDR2 YNFKEQ come from the germline V gene. The CDR3 DNA reads TGTGCCAGCAGCCAAGATGATAACCGGGGCGGGGAGCTGTTTTTT. It specifies CASSQDDNRGGELFF.

The genes are TRBV4-1 and TRBJ2-3; D remains ambiguous. The CDR3 is 15 residues long. CDR1 is MGHRA and CDR2 is YSYEKL in the germline V gene. V lost 0 bases, J lost 3 bases, and 10 bases lay in between. As DNA, the CDR3 is TGCGCCAGCAGCCAAGAGGTAGTGGGGACAGATACGCAGTATTTT. It specifies CASSQEVVGTDTQYF.

The chain is built from TRBV29-1 and TRBJ1-2; D unresolved. Germline V gene lookup returns CDR1 SQVTM and CDR2 ANQGSEA. V lost 0 bases, J lost 4 bases, and 6 bases lay in between. CDR3 size: 12 residues. The CDR3 DNA follows: TGCAGCGTTGAAGATCGTTTCTATGGCTACACCTTC. Its translation: CSVEDRFYGYTF.

The chain has TRBV19 and TRBJ2-7; tentatively, D is TRBD2 (6 bases). The germline CDR1 and CDR2 sequences are LNHDA and SQIVND (reference sequence). The CDR3 extends over 15 amino acids. V was clipped by 1 base and J by 3 bases, with 13 bases between them. The CDR3 spells CASSIGSGVNYEQYF. Here the CDR3 DNA reads TGTGCCAGTAGTATAGGTTCGGGAGTTAACTACGAGCAGTACTTC.